A selection of T cell receptor beta chains follows, all from one sample in a study of blood T cell repertoires in COVID-19. Some clones are missing from TCRdb's copy, which holds only in-frame ones; the method was immunoSEQ multiplex PCR. The table includes more than 95,000 clones, just over 85% detected once. The source material was peripheral blood. These receptors all come from a woman between 55 and 75 years old in a cohort sampled during active or convalescent COVID-19. The CDR3 runs from the conserved cysteine through the conserved F or W. A D gene is named only where the DNA matches it firmly. Clone size is given for some rows only: seen once, a few or many times, or a class if the clone is expanded.

clone_size	d_call	j_call	v_call	cdr3_nt	cdr3_aa
-	-	TRBJ1-6	TRBV21-1	TGTGCCAGCAGCAAAATGGGCCATTCACCCCTCCACTTT	CASSKMGHSPLHF
-	TRBD1	TRBJ2-2	TRBV7-8	TGTGCCAGCAGCGCTCGACAGGGAAGGGGGGAGCTGTTTTTT	CASSARQGRGELFF
-	-	TRBJ1-1	TRBV14	TGTGCCAGCAGCTCCGGGACAAGGAGAAATGGCGCTGAAGCTTTCTTT	CASSSGTRRNGAEAFF
-	-	TRBJ1-3	TRBV18	TGTGCCAGCTCACCAGCCGTCCTAGTCTCTGGAAACACCATATATTTT	CASSPAVLVSGNTIYF
once	-	TRBJ1-2	TRBV9	TGTGCCAGCAGCGCACACGACAGAGCTAACTATGGCTACACCTTC	CASSAHDRANYGYTF
-	TRBD1	TRBJ2-2	TRBV27	TGTGCCAGCAGTTTCACCCGACAGGGCGGGTCCGGGGAGCTGTTTTTT	CASSFTRQGGSGELFF
-	TRBD1	TRBJ1-4	TRBV11-2	TGTGCCAGCAGCGCAACAGGGGACATCAGTGAAAAACTGTTTTTT	CASSATGDISEKLFF
-	TRBD2	TRBJ2-1	TRBV10-1	TGCGCCAGCAGTGAGTCACAGCGGCGGGGGAGAGTCAATGAGCAGTTCTTC	CASSESQRRGRVNEQFF
-	TRBD1	TRBJ2-7	TRBV2	TGTGCCAGCAGACAGGGACAGCTCTACGAGCAGTACTTC	CASRQGQLYEQYF
-	-	TRBJ2-7	TRBV2	TGTGCCAGCAGTGAAGACCGGGTGATAATCTCCGAGCAGTACTTC	CASSEDRVIISEQYF
-	-	TRBJ1-2	TRBV7-2	TGTGCCAGCAGCACCCCGACAGGACTCTACTATGGCTACACCTTC	CASSTPTGLYYGYTF
-	-	TRBJ2-7	TRBV15	TGTGCCACCAGCAGAGATTATAGCACCCGGCAGATTGACGAGCAGTACTTC	CATSRDYSTRQIDEQYF
once	TRBD2	TRBJ2-3	TRBV10-3	TGTGCCATCAAGGGCAGCGGGGAACGGGATACGCAGTATTTT	CAIKGSGERDTQYF
-	-	TRBJ1-1	TRBV5-3	TGTGCCAGAAGCTCCCCTCGCAGCAGGGACACTGAAGCTTTCTTT	CARSSPRSRDTEAFF
-	TRBD2	TRBJ2-1	TRBV10-1	TGCGCCAGCAGTGAGACCGGGACTAGCGGGAGCTATGAGCAGTTCTTC	CASSETGTSGSYEQFF
-	TRBD1	TRBJ2-1	TRBV7-9	TGTGCCAGCAGCCTCGGGACAGGGTCCTACAATGAGCAGTTCTTC	CASSLGTGSYNEQFF
few	-	TRBJ1-6	TRBV5-4	TGTGCCAGCAGCCTGGACAGTAATTCACCCCTCCACTTT	CASSLDSNSPLHF
-	TRBD2	TRBJ2-5	TRBV5-1	TGCGCCAGCAGCCAACCTAGCGGGGGAGAGACCCAGTACTTC	CASSQPSGGETQYF
-	TRBD1	TRBJ1-2	TRBV7-9	TGTGCCAGCAGCTTGGGACAGGGGAACTATGGCTACACCTTC	CASSLGQGNYGYTF
few	-	TRBJ1-5	TRBV30	TGTGCCTGGAGTCCGATTGCGGGTTCGCCCCAGCATTTT	CAWSPIAGSPQHF
-	-	TRBJ1-1	TRBV3-1/TRBV3-2	TGTGCCAGCAGCCAAGGCGGGGGTGTCACTGAAGCTTTCTTT	CASSQGGGVTEAFF
-	-	TRBJ1-5	TRBV10-3	TGTGCCATCAGTAGCGCCGCCGATCAGCCCCAGCATTTT	CAISSAADQPQHF
-	-	TRBJ1-4	TRBV4-1	TGCGCCAGCAGCCAAGTTTCGGCCGGGATTGAAAAACTGTTTTTT	CASSQVSAGIEKLFF
-	-	TRBJ1-1	TRBV19	TGTGCCAGCGGTCAGGGGCAGACAAACACTGAAGCTTTCTTT	CASGQGQTNTEAFF
once	-	TRBJ1-5	TRBV2	TGTGCCAGCAGTCCGTCGACAGATAGCAATCAGCCCCAGCATTTT	CASSPSTDSNQPQHF
-	-	TRBJ1-4	TRBV7-9	TGTGCCAGCAGTACGGGAAGGAGTGAAAAACTGTTTTTT	CASSTGRSEKLFF
-	-	TRBJ1-2	TRBV7-5	TGTGCCAGAAGCCCAGGGACAGATCATGGCTACACCTTC	CARSPGTDHGYTF
-	TRBD1	TRBJ1-5	TRBV28	TGTGCCAGCAGGCAGGGGGCTTACGGCAATCAGCCCCAGCATTTT	CASRQGAYGNQPQHF
-	-	TRBJ1-3	TRBV7-3	TGTGCCAGCAGCTTACCAGGGCCTGGAAACACCATATATTTT	CASSLPGPGNTIYF
-	-	TRBJ1-5	TRBV2	TGTGCCAGCAGTGGGGGGCGGCGGAGCAATCAGCCCCAGCATTTT	CASSGGRRSNQPQHF
-	-	TRBJ2-7	TRBV6-5	TGTGCCAGTCCGGGACTCCACTCCTACGAGCAGTACTTC	CASPGLHSYEQYF
-	-	TRBJ2-7	TRBV30	TGTGCCTGGAGTCCAAAGGGGGGGTCCTACGAGCAGTACTTC	CAWSPKGGSYEQYF
-	-	TRBJ1-5	TRBV11-2	TGTGCCAGCAGCATAACCGGGACAAATCAGCCCCAGCATTTT	CASSITGTNQPQHF
-	-	TRBJ2-1	TRBV2	TGTGCCAGCAGCGTTAAGGGAGGGGGGCAGTACAATGAGCAGTTCTTC	CASSVKGGGQYNEQFF
once	TRBD1	TRBJ1-5	TRBV4-1	TGCGCCAGCAGCCTGACAGGGAACAATCAGCCCCAGCATTTT	CASSLTGNNQPQHF
-	TRBD1	TRBJ2-7	TRBV5-4	TGTGCCAGCAGCCCAGGGACAGGGAGTTTTCACGAGCAGTACTTC	CASSPGTGSFHEQYF
-	-	TRBJ2-7	TRBV3-1/TRBV3-2	TGTGCCAGCAGCCAAGGACGGGCCTACGAGCAGTACTTC	CASSQGRAYEQYF
-	-	TRBJ2-7	TRBV6-6	TGTGCCAGCAGTCGGACAGACTACGAGCAGTACTTC	CASSRTDYEQYF
-	-	TRBJ2-6	TRBV19	TGTGCCAGTAGTTTAGGTTCTCTTGGGGCCAACGTCCTGACTTTC	CASSLGSLGANVLTF
-	TRBD1	TRBJ1-2	TRBV3-1/TRBV3-2	TGTGCCAGCAGCCAAGGACAGGGCCTTTATGGCTACACCTTC	CASSQGQGLYGYTF